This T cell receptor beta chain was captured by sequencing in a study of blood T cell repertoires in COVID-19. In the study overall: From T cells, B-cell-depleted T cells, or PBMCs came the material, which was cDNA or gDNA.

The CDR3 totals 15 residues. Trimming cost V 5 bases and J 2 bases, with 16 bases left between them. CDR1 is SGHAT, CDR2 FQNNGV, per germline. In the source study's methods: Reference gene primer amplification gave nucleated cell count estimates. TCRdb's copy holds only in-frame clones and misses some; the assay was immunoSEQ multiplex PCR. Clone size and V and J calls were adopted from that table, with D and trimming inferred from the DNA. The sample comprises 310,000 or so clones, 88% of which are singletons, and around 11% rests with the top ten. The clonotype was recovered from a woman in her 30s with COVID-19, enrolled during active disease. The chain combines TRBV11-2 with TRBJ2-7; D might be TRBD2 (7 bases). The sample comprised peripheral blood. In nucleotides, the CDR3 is TGTGCCAGCAGCCAAGGGGGGGCCCCCGCCTACGAGCAGTACTTC. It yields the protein CASSQGGAPAYEQYF.